Presented here are 10 T cell receptor beta chains from one specimen sequenced in a study of cytomegalovirus exposure and HLA in healthy donors. PCR amplification relied on 60 Vbeta primers (plus 13 Jbeta primers). Repertoires were generated with immunoSEQ multiplex PCR, while TCRdb's copy carries only in-frame clones and drops some. The sample has fewer than 300,000 clones, roughly 89% seen once. The specimen sequenced was PBMCs. Receptors were obtained from a man aged 35-49 years in good health and CMV-seropositive.

V gene TRBV10-3 combines with J gene TRBJ2-3, with 13 bases fitting TRBD2. The CDR3 totals 15 residues. The V segment lost 7 bases and the J segment 1 base; nucleotides outside the gene matches: 2. The germline V gene encodes CDR1 ENHRY and CDR2 SYGVKD. The DNA of the CDR3 is TGTGCCATCACTGGACTAGCGGGAGGCACAGATACGCAGTATTTT. Protein sequence: CAITGLAGGTDTQYF.

The genes are TRBV30 and TRBJ1-6, with 10 bases that match TRBD1. CDR1 GTSNPN and CDR2 SVGIG come from the germline V gene (reference sequence). The V segment lost 3 bases and the J segment 10 bases; nucleotides outside the gene matches: 6. The CDR3 runs to 14 residues. The chain's CDR3 is CAWSSGQGRSPLHF. The CDR3, as DNA: TGTGCCTGGAGCTCGGGACAGGGGCGGTCACCCCTCCACTTT.

This clone appeared a single time. J is TRBJ2-7 and V is TRBV6-1, with no clear D. This CDR3 has 12 residues. Germline lookup yields CDR1 MNHNS and CDR2 SASEGT. V gave up 3 bases and J gave up 7 bases, with 10 bases separating them. Here the CDR3 DNA reads TGTGCCAGCAGTGAGTTATTTGTTGAGCAGTACTTC. This codes for CASSELFVEQYF.

This chain joins TRBV19 and TRBJ2-7; TRBD1 might be the D (6 bases). Germline lookup yields CDR1 LNHDA and CDR2 SQIVND (reference sequence). Trimming pared 1 base from V and 7 bases from J, leaving 17 bases between. CDR3 length equals 15 residues. The DNA for the CDR3 is TGTGCCAGTAGTATAGTTGGGACACCGTTTGGGGAGCAGTACTTC. Its protein product is CASSIVGTPFGEQYF.

Written as DNA, the CDR3 is TGTGCCAGCAGCTTGGGCAGGGGGCGCGGCGAGCAGTACTTC. Its protein product is CASSLGRGRGEQYF. This chain links TRBV11-1 with TRBJ2-7; 8 positions agree with TRBD1. CDR3 length: 14 residues. Germline V CDR1 and CDR2: SGHAT, FQDESV (reference sequence). After removal of 3 bases from V and 6 bases from J, the junction contained 7 bases not matched to a gene.

The chain employs TRBV9 and TRBJ2-1; the D gene is possibly TRBD2 (6 bases). Germline-derived CDR1 and CDR2 are SGDLS and YYNGEE. The V end lost 3 bases, the J end lost 8 bases, and 15 bases lay between the germline ends. The CDR3 totals 14 residues. CDR3 amino acids: CASSARVTGDEQFF. Here the CDR3 DNA reads TGTGCCAGCAGCGCAAGGGTAACGGGGGATGAGCAGTTCTTC.

V and J are TRBV6-5 and TRBJ1-1; a weak D match, TRBD1 (5 bases). Germline loops: CDR1 MNHEY, CDR2 SVGAGI. The CDR3 totals 15 residues. V was shortened by 4 bases and J by 3 bases, with 15 bases between the two germline ends. The CDR3 bases are TGTGCCAGCAGTTCTCAGGGTTGGGATGACACTGAAGCTTTCTTT. Protein sequence: CASSSQGWDDTEAFF.

A note on this clone: Within the sample, other DNA sequences also encode this same CDR3. This chain joins TRBV5-6 and TRBJ2-3, with a weak D call TRBD2 (5 bases). The germline V gene has CDR1 SGHDT and CDR2 YYEEEE. The CDR3 has 15 amino acids. Deletions cut 0 bases from V and 1 base from J, with 9 bases between. The CDR3 reads CASSLVGVGTDTQYF. CDR3 nucleotide sequence: TGTGCCAGCAGCTTGGTCGGGGTCGGCACAGATACGCAGTATTTT. The complete variable domain, with remaining parts taken from reference TRBV5-6 and TRBJ2-3, reads DAGVTQSPTHLIKTRGQQVTLRCSPKSGHDTVSWYQQALGQGPQFIFQYYEEEERQRGNFPDRFSGHQFPNYSSELNVNALLLGDSALYLCASSLVGVGTDTQYFGPGTRLTVL.

V usage is TRBV7-2 and J usage is TRBJ1-2; 7 bases match TRBD1. This CDR3 contains 15 residues. V lost 5 bases to trimming and J lost 0 bases; unmatched junction nucleotides: 6. Germline V CDR1 and CDR2: SGHTA, FQGNSA. CDR3: CASSQRQGANYGYTF. The CDR3 nucleotides are TGTGCCAGCAGCCAGCGACAGGGAGCTAACTATGGCTACACCTTC.

The chain links TRBV6-1 to TRBJ2-1; tentatively, D is TRBD2 (6 bases). CDR1 and CDR2 (germline): MNHNS, SASEGT. This CDR3 is 13 amino acids long. The V end lost 6 bases, the J end lost 7 bases, and 13 bases lay between the germline ends. The CDR3 protein is CASSSGTPNEQFF. The CDR3 region has the DNA TGTGCCAGCAGCTCCGGGACTCCTAATGAGCAGTTCTTC.